This T cell receptor beta chain derives from a study of blood T cell repertoires in COVID-19. The V gene end was trimmed by 3 bases and the J gene end by 2 bases; junction bases not matched to a gene: 23. The V gene's germline CDR1 is LNHDA and CDR2 SQIVND (reference sequence). The CDR3 extends over 21 amino acids. The protocol was immunoSEQ multiplex PCR, while the TCRdb copy is restricted to in-frame clones and leaves out a portion. The data contain roughly 150,000 clones, 82% of them singletons. The source of this sequence is a man in his sixties who had recovered from COVID-19. V usage is TRBV19 and J usage is TRBJ2-3; TRBD2 matches at 7 bases. The material sequenced was PBMCs or T cells enriched from blood (not recorded which). CDR3 sequence reads: CASSITGHGRASGRNTDTQYF. For the CDR3, the DNA is TGTGCCAGTAGTATTACGGGCCACGGGCGGGCTAGCGGACGAAACACAGATACGCAGTATTTT.